This T cell receptor beta chain was recorded in a study of blood T cells in healthy people across ages. General study points: More naive CD4+ cells and higher diversity marked long-lived donors relative to aged donors. A roughly linear fall in TCR beta diversity per million T cells was seen with increasing age.

Trimming at V came to 4 bases and at J to 8 bases, leaving 7 bases not matched to a gene. Germline V gene lookup returns CDR1 SGDLS and CDR2 YYNGEE. This CDR3 has 15 residues. A second PCR of 7 to 11 cycles used a sample-barcoded 5' primer and a J-beta primer mix. Each cDNA molecule received a tag from a template-switch adaptor that had 12 random nucleotides. Individual samples furnished no less than 3 million CDR3-containing paired-end reads apiece. TCRdb re-called the 5' RACE reads through MiXCR, storing one row per CDR3 protein. Among fewer than 2,000,000 distinct CDR3 sequences listed, 30% to 40% were seen once. Remarks on this clonotype: Its antigen is unknown.

The sequence came from a woman younger than 45 in good health. The sequencing sample was made of blood. The rearrangement uses TRBV9 and TRBJ2-1; 12 nucleotides line up with TRBD2. The CDR3 nucleotides read TGTGCCAGCAGCACGACTAGCGGGAGTATCTATGAGCAGTTCTTC. Protein product: CASSTTSGSIYEQFF.